This T cell receptor beta chain derives from a study of shared clonotypes between healthy human individuals. Comments on this clone: Antigen: not known.

Broader study findings: Compared with clonotypes that all four donors shared, non-shared clonotypes had lower generation probabilities.

Each cell subset's genomic DNA was divided evenly among several immunoSEQ plates. Replicate PCRs from sorted subsets contained 200 ng DNA, which is 29,000 or so T cell genomes. Profiled with immunoSEQ multiplex PCR; TCRdb holds only in-frame clones, not every one. Among roughly 2,300,000 clones listed, 85% to 95% were seen once. The TCR sequence derives from a man between 18 and 29 years old in good health. Some clones in this sample may be carry-over from other donors' samples. The sequencing sample was made of naive CD4+ T cells from PBMCs. Subset given: CD45RA+ positively selected.

CDR3: CASSLNPGGLAGRPYTGELFF. The DNA of the CDR3 is TGCGCCAGCAGCTTGAATCCAGGGGGACTAGCGGGGCGGCCGTACACCGGGGAGCTGTTTTTT. The chain combines TRBV5-1 with TRBJ2-2; 13 bases map to TRBD2. The length of the CDR3 is 21 residues. Germline CDR1 SGHRS, CDR2 YFSETQ. Trimming took 1 base from V and 3 from J; bases not matched to a gene: 15.